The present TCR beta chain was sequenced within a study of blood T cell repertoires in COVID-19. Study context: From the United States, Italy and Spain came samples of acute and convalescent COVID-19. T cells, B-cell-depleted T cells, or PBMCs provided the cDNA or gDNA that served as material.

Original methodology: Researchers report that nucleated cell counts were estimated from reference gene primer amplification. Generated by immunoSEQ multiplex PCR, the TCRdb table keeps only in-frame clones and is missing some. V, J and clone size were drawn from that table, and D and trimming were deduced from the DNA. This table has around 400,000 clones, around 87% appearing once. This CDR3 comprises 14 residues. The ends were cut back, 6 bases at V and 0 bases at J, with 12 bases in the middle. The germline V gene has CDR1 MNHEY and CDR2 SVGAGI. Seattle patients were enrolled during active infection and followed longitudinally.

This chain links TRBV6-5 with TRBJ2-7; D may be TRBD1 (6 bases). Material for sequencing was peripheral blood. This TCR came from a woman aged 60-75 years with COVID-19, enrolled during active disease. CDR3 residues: CASSTGSRSYEQYF. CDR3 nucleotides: TGTGCCAGCAGCACAGGGTCCCGCTCCTACGAGCAGTACTTC.